The 13 T cell receptor beta chains presented below share a single source sample, sequenced in a study of post-analysis software for immune sequencing data. Findings of the study overall: Patients showed TRBV5-6, TRBV5-1 and TRBV20-1 among roughly 5 TRBV segments more frequent than in controls.

No cognate antigen is known for these TCRs. Sequencing libraries made from TCR beta cDNA carried unique molecular identifiers. TCRdb reprocessed the PCR reads via MiXCR and lists one record per CDR3 protein. Among some 890,000 distinct CDR3 sequences, 53% were seen once, and the ten largest hold roughly 4.4%. Sequences were obtained from blood. These receptors were taken from a girl aged 10 to 17 with multiple sclerosis.

This clonotype has a handful of counts. Compared with germline, one end of the junction differs, possibly owing to a read error. The rearrangement uses TRBV7-2 and TRBJ2-1, with 9 positions matching TRBD1. CDR3 length: 15 residues. The germline CDR1 and CDR2 sequences are SGHTA and FQGNSA. The CDR3 coding sequence is TGTGCCAGTAGCTTACCGGGACAGGGAAGGGATGAGCAGTTCTTC. Translating gives CASSLPGQGRDEQFF.

This clonotype has only a few counts. The rearrangement links TRBV9 to TRBJ1-2, with unresolved D. CDR3 length: 12 residues. The germline V gene has CDR1 SGDLS and CDR2 YYNGEE. V lost 0 bases and J 1 base, leaving 1 base between the germline ends. CDR3 protein: CASSVGNYGYTF. CDR3 in DNA: TGTGCCAGCAGCGTAGGTAACTATGGCTACACCTTC.

This sequence joins TRBV20-1 and TRBJ2-5; either TRBD1 or TRBD2 may supply D (6 bases each). This CDR3 contains 14 residues. Trimming took off 6 bases at V and 5 bases at J, with 19 bases between the two ends. Per germline, CDR1 DFQATT and CDR2 SNEGSKA (reference sequence). CDR3 residues: CSANRRQGRETQYF. Here the CDR3 DNA reads TGCAGTGCAAATAGACGTCAGGGGAGGGAGACCCAGTACTTC.

The V call is TRBV5-1, the J call TRBJ1-2; 7 bases are a match to TRBD1. CDR3 size: 14 residues. J lost 7 bases, V lost 3 bases, and 9 bases had no gene match. Germline V gene lookup returns CDR1 SGHRS and CDR2 YFSETQ. The CDR3 reads CASSSETGCGGYTF. The CDR3 DNA follows: TGCGCCAGCAGCTCCGAGACAGGGTGCGGTGGCTACACCTTC.

There are a few counts of this clonotype. This chain uses TRBV20-1 with TRBJ2-3, with unresolved D. V was trimmed by 7 bases and J by 3 bases, leaving 17 bases between them. This CDR3 is built from 14 residues. The germline CDR1 and CDR2 sequences are DFQATT and SNEGSKA (reference sequence). CDR3 bases: TGCAGTGGACTCCTTGCCCCGCCTACAGATACGCAGTATTTT. It codes for CSGLLAPPTDTQYF.

V gene TRBV7-2 combines with J gene TRBJ2-5, with unresolved D. This CDR3 spans 13 amino acids. Germline lookup yields CDR1 SGHTA and CDR2 FQGNSA. V lost 1 base, J lost 5 bases, and 8 bases lay in between. CDR3 region: CASSLGEVETQYF. DNA of the CDR3: TGTGCCAGCAGCTTAGGGGAAGTGGAGACCCAGTACTTC.

This clonotype has a handful of counts. V usage is TRBV20-1 and J usage is TRBJ2-4; TRBD2 agrees at 7 bases. The DNA end favors TRBJ2-7, so the J call may be wrong. Germline V gene lookup returns CDR1 DFQATT and CDR2 SNEGSKA (reference sequence). There are 12 residues in the CDR3. Here the CDR3 reads CSARGLAVEQYF. The CDR3 bases are TGCAGTGCTAGAGGACTAGCAGTCGAGCAGTACTTC.

In this sample, this clonotype turned up a few times. The genes are TRBV19 and TRBJ2-7, with D perhaps matching TRBD1 (6 bases). Near its end, the DNA agrees better with TRBJ2-5, so the J call may be wrong. The CDR3 covers 17 residues. Germline V gives CDR1 LNHDA, CDR2 SQIVND (reference sequence). Here the CDR3 DNA reads TGTGCCAGTAGTATAGATCTGCCAGGGGAAGTAATGGGGACCCAGTACTTC. Translation gives CASSIDLPGEVMGTQYF.

Only a few counts were recorded for this clonotype. V and J are TRBV12-5 and TRBJ2-5; D may be TRBD2 (5 bases). Trimming stripped 3 bases from V and 5 bases from J, with 10 bases between. From germline, CDR1 is LGHNT and CDR2 FRNRAP. CDR3 length: 13 amino acids. CDR3 in DNA: TGTGCTAGTGGTTTTGAGGGATTCGAGACCCAGTACTTC. It is translated as CASGFEGFETQYF.

The rearrangement uses TRBV6-6 and TRBJ2-7, with D possibly matching TRBD1 (6 bases). This CDR3 contains 13 residues. Trimming took 6 bases from V and 3 from J, leaving 12 bases between them. Germline V gives CDR1 MNHNY, CDR2 SVGAGI (reference sequence). The CDR3 loop reads CASRRQENYEQYF. The CDR3 region has the DNA TGTGCCAGCAGGCGACAGGAGAACTACGAGCAGTACTTC.

The V and J genes are TRBV7-2 and TRBJ2-5; D is unresolved. V lost 6 bases and J lost 5, with 7 bases in between. Germline V CDR1 and CDR2: SGHTA, FQGNSA. CDR3 length: 11 residues. CDR3 protein: CASRAVETQYF. The CDR3 nucleotides read TGTGCCAGCAGGGCGGTGGAGACCCAGTACTTC. Full variable domain (remainder filled in from reference TRBV7-2 and TRBJ2-5): GAGVSQSPSNKVTEKGKDVELRCDPISGHTALYWYRQSLGQGLEFLIYFQGNSAPDKSGLPSDRFSAERTGGSVSTLTIQRTQQEDSAVYLCASRAVETQYFGPGTRLLVL.

This chain links TRBV6-5 with TRBJ2-6; 8 positions match TRBD1. The CDR3 extends over 16 amino acids. J lost 0 bases, V lost 7 bases, and 5 bases had no gene match. Germline V lookup: CDR1 MNHEY, CDR2 SVGAGI. CDR3 DNA sequence: TGTGCCAGCACCCGACAGGGGACCTCTGGGGCCAACGTCCTGACTTTC. Amino acid sequence: CASTRQGTSGANVLTF.

The genes are TRBV28 and TRBJ2-3; D is possibly TRBD2 (6 bases). The germline V gene encodes CDR1 MDHEN and CDR2 SYDVKM. The V gene lost 6 bases and the J gene lost 4 bases, with 8 bases spanning the gap. This CDR3 is built from 12 residues. DNA of the CDR3: TGTGCCAGCAGCGGGGAGGCAGATACGCAGTATTTT. Protein: CASSGEADTQYF.